This entry concerns a single T cell receptor beta chain. What it binds is unknown. This specimen comes from a study of T cell responses to AZD1222 COVID-19 vaccine. Notes on the study in general: Regions 160-218 and 743-854 held dominance among vaccine-associated CD4 TCRs, which spanned spike. Females made up more of the donors, who were largely white British, and clonal diversity may have come out too low. None of the repertoires were sampled until the peak T cell response had passed. AZD1222 recipients seropositive at baseline numbered only six.

With V trimmed by 1 base and J by 5 bases, 12 bases remained unmatched. Germline V gives CDR1 GTSNPN, CDR2 SVGIG (reference sequence). This CDR3 is built from 17 residues. Sequencing was performed with immunoSEQ multiplex PCR; in TCRdb, only in-frame clones are kept and a portion is missing. The table shows 200,000 to 250,000 clones, with about 94% occurring only once. The sequence was collected from an adult who received the MenACWY meningococcal vaccine as a control. The sample was peripheral blood, taken 28 days after the second dose of the MenACWY control vaccine. This chain joins TRBV30 and TRBJ1-5, with 9 bases aligning to TRBD1. The CDR3 DNA is TGTGCCTGGAGTGCCGGGACAGGGTTAGGTATGGATCAGCCCCAGCATTTT. Translation: CAWSAGTGLGMDQPQHF.